These T cell receptor beta chains were read from a single sample in a study of tumor-infiltrating lymphocytes in primary liver carcinoma. Using its own MiXCR run on the multiplex PCR reads, TCRdb lists one record per CDR3 protein. The sample lists hundreds of thousands of distinct CDR3 sequences, roughly 60% occurring once. The source material was peripheral blood. Every receptor here comes from a woman in her twenties or thirties with primary liver carcinoma and hepatitis B virus infection. Both conserved end residues are part of each CDR3. The order of the fields is clone size, V gene, D gene, J gene, CDR3 protein, CDR3 DNA. The D gene is left open where the match is weak. A clone size is listed for some rows: how often the clone was seen (once, few, many), or a class if it is expanded.

-	TRBV5-1	TRBD2	TRBJ2-1	CASSLVLGLAGLGEQFF	TGCGCCAGCAGCTTGGTACTGGGACTAGCGGGGCTCGGTGAGCAGTTCTTC
few	TRBV28	-	TRBJ1-2	CASSSITTRHYGYTF	TGTGCCAGCAGCTCCATTACGACACGGCACTATGGCTACACCTTC
-	TRBV6-4	-	TRBJ2-2	CASSPQGGRRPGELFF	TGTGCCAGCAGCCCTCAAGGCGGGCGGCGTCCCGGGGAGCTGTTTTTT
-	TRBV4-2	TRBD1	TRBJ2-7	CASSQAIPTGGSYEQYF	TGTGCCAGCAGCCAAGCCATCCCGACAGGGGGGAGCTACGAGCAGTACTTC
-	TRBV11-3	-	TRBJ2-2	CASSLREAWELFF	TGTGCCAGCAGCTTACGTGAGGCCTGGGAGCTGTTTTTT
-	TRBV30	-	TRBJ2-3	CAWKNSADTQYF	TGTGCCTGGAAGAATTCAGCAGATACGCAGTATTTT
-	TRBV12-3/TRBV12-4	-	TRBJ2-3	CASSVHTGPNDTQYF	TGTGCCAGCAGTGTACACACAGGTCCGAACGATACGCAGTATTTT
many	TRBV11-2	-	TRBJ2-7	CASSSLGRNEQYF	TGTGCCAGCAGCTCTCTGGGGCGTAACGAGCAGTACTTC
few	TRBV25-1	TRBD2	TRBJ2-7	CASSISGSVYEQYF	TGTGCCAGCAGTATTAGCGGGAGTGTCTACGAGCAGTACTTC
-	TRBV10-2	TRBD2	TRBJ2-1	CASRVAGGKNEQFF	TGCGCCAGCAGGGTAGCGGGAGGGAAGAATGAGCAGTTCTTC
-	TRBV7-9	-	TRBJ2-3	CASSIVTGPLRTDTQYF	TGTGCCAGCAGCATCGTCACCGGGCCCCTGCGGACAGATACGCAGTATTTT
few	TRBV4-1	-	TRBJ1-5	CASSQESNQPQHF	TGCGCCAGCAGCCAAGAAAGTAATCAGCCCCAGCATTTT
-	TRBV29-1	TRBD1	TRBJ1-2	CSVETGVGRNNGYTF	TGCAGCGTTGAAACAGGGGTGGGGAGAAACAATGGCTACACCTTC
-	TRBV4-2	TRBD2	TRBJ2-1	CASSHGKGTSVDNEQLF	TGTGCCAGCAGCCATGGCAAAGGGACTAGCGTAGACAATGAGCAGTTATTC
-	TRBV10-3	-	TRBJ2-3	CAIKRDQLSSDTQYF	TGTGCCATCAAGAGGGACCAGCTTAGCTCAGATACGCAGTATTTT
-	TRBV14	-	TRBJ2-2	CASSQEFVNNGELFF	TGTGCCAGCAGCCAAGAATTTGTGAACAACGGGGAGCTGTTTTTT
-	TRBV29-1	-	TRBJ2-2	CSVAYPNTGEPFF	TGCAGCGTTGCTTACCCTAACACTGGGGAGCCGTTTTTT
few	TRBV10-3	TRBD1	TRBJ2-7	CAISIFRGQADEQYF	TGTGCCATCAGTATCTTCCGCGGACAGGCCGACGAGCAGTACTTC
many	TRBV6-2/TRBV6-3	TRBD1	TRBJ2-2	CASSYFPAGGWSGELFF	TGTGCCAGCAGTTACTTCCCGGCAGGGGGCTGGAGCGGGGAGCTGTTTTTT
-	TRBV6-2/TRBV6-3	-	TRBJ1-1	CASNYRGSYTEAFF	TGTGCCAGCAATTATCGGGGCAGCTACACTGAAGCTTTCTTT
-	TRBV6-1	TRBD1	TRBJ2-3	CACRTDRGLTDTQYF	TGTGCCTGCAGGACGGACAGGGGCCTCACAGATACGCAGTATTTT
-	TRBV7-9	TRBD1	TRBJ2-7	CTSSQYDRASEQYF	TGTACCAGCAGCCAATATGACAGGGCGAGCGAGCAGTACTTC
-	TRBV28	TRBD1	TRBJ2-3	CASSSYRGPSTDTQYF	TGTGCCAGCAGTTCTTACAGGGGGCCTAGCACAGATACGCAGTATTTT
-	TRBV6-1	TRBD1	TRBJ1-5	CATIISPGQGSNQPQHF	TGTGCCACCATTATTTCCCCGGGACAGGGGAGCAATCAGCCCCAGCATTTT
many	TRBV29-1	TRBD1	TRBJ1-2	CSVEIGQGVAYTF	TGCAGCGTTGAGATAGGACAGGGGGTGGCCTACACCTTC
many	TRBV6-2/TRBV6-3	-	TRBJ2-1	CASMSSARGWNEQFF	TGTGCCAGCATGTCTAGCGCCCGAGGTTGGAATGAGCAGTTCTTC
-	TRBV7-9	-	TRBJ2-3	CASSPRVRPQGDTDTQYF	TGTGCCAGCAGCCCTAGAGTTCGGCCACAGGGCGACACAGATACGCAGTATTTT
-	TRBV29-1	-	TRBJ2-7	CSVSPGSYEQYF	TGCAGCGTGTCTCCAGGGAGCTACGAGCAGTACTTC
-	TRBV11-2	TRBD2	TRBJ2-7	CASGVSGGTYEQYF	TGTGCCAGCGGCGTCAGCGGGGGGACTTATGAGCAGTACTTC
few	TRBV28	-	TRBJ1-1	CASRSSLNTEAFF	TGTGCCAGCAGGTCATCCTTGAACACTGAAGCTTTCTTT
few	TRBV12-3/TRBV12-4	-	TRBJ1-2	CASTKGENYGYTF	TGTGCCAGCACCAAGGGGGAAAACTATGGCTACACCTTC
-	TRBV5-1	-	TRBJ1-1	CASSLGDRSAAFF	TGCGCCAGCAGCTTGGGGGACCGCTCTGCGGCTTTCTTT
many	TRBV6-6	-	TRBJ1-3	CASSYDSNSGNTIYF	TGTGCCAGCAGTTACGACAGCAACTCTGGAAACACCATATATTTT
-	TRBV12-3/TRBV12-4	TRBD2	TRBJ2-5	CASGTSGSGRTQYF	TGTGCCAGCGGTACGAGCGGGAGCGGTAGGACCCAGTACTTC